These 14 T cell receptor beta chains originate from one sample sequenced in a study of shared clonotypes between healthy human individuals. Assay: immunoSEQ multiplex PCR; the TCRdb copy retains only in-frame clones and omits some. The sample shows 2 million to 2.5 million clones, 80% to 95% of them seen only once. What was sequenced was naive CD4+ T cells from PBMCs. Subset given: CD45RA+ positively selected. These receptors originate from a man younger than 35 in good health. Some clones in this sample may be carry-over from other donors' samples.

The chain joins TRBV6-5 to TRBJ1-2, with D maybe TRBD1 (5 bases). Trimming left V 0 bases short and J 2 bases short, with 10 bases between. The CDR3 runs to 15 residues. The germline V gene has CDR1 MNHEY and CDR2 SVGAGI. The CDR3 bases are TGTGCCAGCAGTTACTCGTATCGGGGGAACTATGGCTACACCTTC. It translates to CASSYSYRGNYGYTF.

The chain combines TRBV25-1 with TRBJ2-3; D unresolved. Germline V lookup: CDR1 MGHDK, CDR2 SYGVNS. There are 13 residues in the CDR3. The V and J ends lost 1 base and 6 bases respectively, with 8 bases between them. CDR3 amino acids: CASSEFGSDTQYF. The CDR3 region has the DNA TGTGCCAGCAGTGAATTCGGCTCGGATACGCAGTATTTT.

The rearrangement links TRBV7-9 to TRBJ2-1; 11 nucleotides align to TRBD2. Trimming cost V 5 bases and J 5 bases; bases outside gene matches: 5. The CDR3 consists of 15 residues. Germline-derived CDR1 and CDR2 are SEHNR and FQNEAQ (reference sequence). CDR3 region: CASSQGLAAHNEQFF. DNA for the CDR3: TGTGCCAGCAGCCAGGGACTAGCGGCTCACAATGAGCAGTTCTTC.

V is TRBV5-1 and J is TRBJ2-1, with TRBD2 identical over 9 bases. Per the germline V gene, CDR1 is SGHRS and CDR2 is YFSETQ. The V gene end was trimmed by 2 bases and the J gene end by 7 bases; junction bases not matched to a gene: 13. The length of the CDR3 is 17 residues. The CDR3: CASSFVDGREGRNEQFF. The CDR3 nucleotides read TGCGCCAGCAGCTTTGTAGACGGGCGGGAGGGCCGGAATGAGCAGTTCTTC.

The J gene is TRBJ1-5, the V gene TRBV6-1, with 7 nucleotides matching TRBD1. The CDR3 has 15 residues. V was pared by 4 bases and J by 5 bases, with 8 bases of the junction left unmatched. Germline CDR1 reads MNHNS; CDR2 reads SASEGT. The CDR3 DNA sequence: TGTGCCAGCAGTGGCCCGGGACAGCACTATCAGCCCCAGCATTTT. It is translated as CASSGPGQHYQPQHF.

The chain combines TRBV6-1 with TRBJ2-5, with D unclear. The CDR3 has 12 residues. Per the germline V gene, CDR1 is MNHNS and CDR2 is SASEGT. Deletions cut 6 bases from V and 5 bases from J, with 10 bases between. DNA of the CDR3: TGTGCCAGCAGGCCGGGTAAGGAGACCCAGTACTTC. Protein sequence: CASRPGKETQYF.

This chain connects TRBV9 to TRBJ1-3; a possible D gene is TRBD1 (6 bases). Trimming took 0 bases from V and 0 from J, leaving 13 bases between them. Germline CDR1 is SGDLS and CDR2 is YYNGEE. The CDR3 extends over 17 amino acids. The CDR3 here is CASSVAGGLFSGNTIYF. The CDR3 nucleotides are TGTGCCAGCAGCGTAGCTGGGGGGCTGTTCTCTGGAAACACCATATATTTT. The complete variable domain, with remaining parts taken from reference TRBV9 and TRBJ1-3, reads DSGVTQTPKHLITATGQRVTLRCSPRSGDLSVYWYQQSLDQGLQFLIQYYNGEERAKGNILERFSAQQFPDLHSELNLSSLELGDSALYFCASSVAGGLFSGNTIYFGEGSWLTVV.

J is TRBJ2-7 and V is TRBV5-1, with TRBD1 matching 8 bases. The germline V gene encodes CDR1 SGHRS and CDR2 YFSETQ. The CDR3 loop spans 14 amino acids. The ends lost 4 bases at V and 5 bases at J; junction bases unmatched: 8. The CDR3 region is CASSEGQAIHEQYF. The CDR3 DNA follows: TGCGCCAGCAGCGAGGGACAGGCGATCCACGAGCAGTACTTC.

The V and J genes are TRBV5-1 and TRBJ1-5; D is possibly TRBD1 (6 bases). In germline, CDR1 is SGHRS, CDR2 YFSETQ. The CDR3 extends over 15 amino acids. V lost 1 base and J lost 3, with 11 bases in between. As DNA, the CDR3 is TGCGCCAGCAGCTTGAATGGACAGTACAATCAGCCCCAGCATTTT. Its protein is CASSLNGQYNQPQHF.

This clone was observed once. The chain is built from TRBV27 and TRBJ2-7, with TRBD2 identical over 14 bases. The CDR3 runs to 18 residues. V gave up 6 bases and J gave up 3 bases; unmatched junction bases: 13. CDR1 is MNHEY, CDR2 SMNVEV, per germline (reference sequence). The CDR3 protein is CASSFGLAGGPVSYEQYF. CDR3 nucleotides: TGTGCCAGCAGCTTCGGACTAGCGGGAGGTCCTGTGAGCTACGAGCAGTACTTC.

The rearrangement links TRBV5-6 to TRBJ2-2; D may be TRBD1 (6 bases). Per germline, CDR1 SGHDT and CDR2 YYEEEE. This CDR3 has 12 residues. The ends were cut back, 4 bases at V and 7 bases at J, with 8 bases in the middle. The CDR3: CASSGRGGELFF. The DNA of the CDR3 is TGTGCCAGCAGCGGCAGGGGCGGGGAGCTGTTTTTT.

The V gene is TRBV9, the J gene TRBJ2-3, with D unresolved. V was trimmed by 0 bases and J by 2 bases, leaving 10 bases between them. In germline, CDR1 is SGDLS, CDR2 YYNGEE. The CDR3 length is 15 residues. CDR3 nucleotides: TGTGCCAGCAGCGTAGCCCACCTTAACACAGATACGCAGTATTTT. Translating it yields CASSVAHLNTDTQYF.

This chain connects TRBV5-8 to TRBJ1-2; D unclear. V was shortened by 3 bases and J by 8 bases, with 14 bases between the two germline ends. The CDR3 runs 13 residues. Germline V gene lookup returns CDR1 SGHTS and CDR2 YDEGEE. CDR3 in amino acids: CASSSGPPLGYTF. CDR3 coding DNA: TGTGCCAGCAGCTCAGGACCCCCGTTGGGCTACACCTTC.

This clone is a singleton in its sample. The V and J genes are TRBV4-1 and TRBJ2-5; D call uncertain. The CDR3 consists of 13 residues. V shed 4 bases and J shed 2 bases, with 8 bases lying between them. Germline V gene lookup returns CDR1 MGHRA and CDR2 YSYEKL. The CDR3 bases are TGCGCCAGCAGCCTTGGGGAACAAGAGACCCAGTACTTC. This gives the protein CASSLGEQETQYF.